The T cell receptor beta chain under discussion was sequenced for a study of molecular identifiers for immune sequencing clone quantification. Libraries from naive CD8 cells were generated from approximately 22,000 to 940,000 sorted cells (with 10%, 30% or 50% RNA). V lost 3 bases to trimming and J lost 2 bases, with 17 bases between them. Germline CDR1 is DFQATT and CDR2 is SNEGSKA (reference sequence). The CDR3 extends over 15 amino acids. One entry per CDR3 protein results from TCRdb running MiXCR on the PCR reads. The sample lists 490,000 or so distinct CDR3 sequences, roughly 25% occurring once.

This receptor was obtained from a human donor in good health. Some libraries in this study had Jurkat cell RNA spiked in. The J gene is TRBJ2-7, the V gene TRBV20-1, with D possibly matching TRBD1 (5 bases). The sequenced material came from naive CD8+ T cells from blood, with Jurkat cell RNA spiked in. Subset defined: FACS-sorted CD8+CD4-CCR7+CD45RA+ naive T cells. This CDR3 is CSARTPGQGTYEQYF. As DNA, the CDR3 is TGCAGTGCTAGGACCCCCGGGCAGGGAACCTACGAGCAGTACTTC.